This T cell receptor beta chain derives from a study of blood T cell repertoires in COVID-19. The CDR3 extends over 19 amino acids. V lost 0 bases and J lost 1; bases outside the gene matches: 12. The table came from immunoSEQ multiplex PCR; TCRdb's copy has only in-frame clones and leaves some out. The table includes about 200,000 clones, 85% to 90% detected once. The TCR comes from a man between 60 and 75 years old with acute or convalescent COVID-19. The sequenced sample was peripheral blood. V and J are TRBV23-1 and TRBJ2-7, with 10 positions matching TRBD1. TRBV23-1 is known as an ORF, though its function is uncertain. This CDR3 is CASSQSTPGQGSISYEQYF. As DNA, the CDR3 is TGCGCCAGCAGTCAATCAACCCCGGGACAGGGGTCGATATCCTACGAGCAGTACTTC.